One sample yielded the 2 T cell receptor beta chains listed below, sequenced in a study of OX40 agonist ivuxolimab in advanced cancers. Only in-frame clones appear in the TCRdb table, and some are missing; sequencing was by immunoSEQ multiplex PCR. The sample shows approximately 56,000 clones, around 86% of them seen only once. The material was CD4+ or CD8+ T cells sorted from blood, obtained in a trial of the OX40 agonist ivuxolimab. All receptors derive from an adult with an advanced solid tumor such as melanoma, head and neck, liver or kidney cancer.

J is TRBJ2-1 and V is TRBV5-5; D is uncertain. The CDR3 runs to 15 residues. CDR1 is SGHKS and CDR2 is YYEKEE in the germline V gene (reference sequence). V dropped 2 bases and J dropped 0 bases, with 9 bases sitting between them. Here the CDR3 DNA reads TGTGCCAGCAGCTTTGACTGGAGCTCCTACAATGAGCAGTTCTTC. Its translation: CASSFDWSSYNEQFF.

This clone was seen only a few times. This rearrangement joins TRBV7-6 to TRBJ2-3, with D unclear. V was cut by 5 bases and J by 3 bases, with 9 bases left in between. Per germline, CDR1 SGHVS and CDR2 FNYEAQ. The CDR3 is 13 residues long. CDR3 nucleotides: TGTGCCAGCAGCCCCCAAACGACAGATACGCAGTATTTT. This sequence encodes CASSPQTTDTQYF. Filled out from reference TRBV7-6 and TRBJ2-3, the complete variable domain reads GAGVSQSPRYKVTKRGQDVALRCDPISGHVSLYWYRQALGQGPEFLTYFNYEAQQDKSGLPNDRFSAERPEGSISTLTIQRTEQRDSAMYRCASSPQTTDTQYFGPGTRLTVL.